This T cell receptor (beta chain) was documented in a study of a mutant IDH1 vaccine in newly diagnosed glioma. Comments on this clone: What it binds is not known.

The method was immunoSEQ multiplex PCR; TCRdb's version includes in-frame clones alone and lacks a portion of them. The table records roughly 51,000 clones, about 81% of them present only once. Sample time point: week 23, last vaccination. With topical imiquimod, each dose of the vaccine consisted of 300 ug of mutant IDH1 20-mer peptide. The CDR3 is made up of 15 amino acids. The V gene's germline CDR1 is SGHVS and CDR2 FNYEAQ. V gave up 1 base and J gave up 3 bases, with 11 bases separating them. The receptor was derived from a woman between 40 and 55 years old with glioma. Some clones in this sample may be carry-over from other donors' samples. The V gene is TRBV7-6, the J gene TRBJ2-3; perhaps TRBD2 as D (5 bases). The sample consisted of PBMCs, taken from a glioma patient whose treatment included an IDH1 peptide vaccine. The CDR3 here is CASSLVVGGTDTQYF. The CDR3 DNA is TGTGCCAGCAGCTTAGTTGTAGGAGGAACAGATACGCAGTATTTT.